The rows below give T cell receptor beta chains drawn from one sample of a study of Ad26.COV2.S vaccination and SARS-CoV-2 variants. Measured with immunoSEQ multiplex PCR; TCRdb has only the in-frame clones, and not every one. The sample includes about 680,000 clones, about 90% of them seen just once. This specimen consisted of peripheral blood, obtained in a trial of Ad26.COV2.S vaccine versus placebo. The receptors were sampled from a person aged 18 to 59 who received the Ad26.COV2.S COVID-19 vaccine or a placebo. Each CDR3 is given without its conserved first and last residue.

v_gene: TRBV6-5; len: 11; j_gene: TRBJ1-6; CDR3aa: ASRRTGLSPLH
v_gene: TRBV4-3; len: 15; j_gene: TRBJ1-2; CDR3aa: ASSQRGTGGPLEGYT
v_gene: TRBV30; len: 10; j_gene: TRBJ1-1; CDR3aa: AWSRGKGEAF
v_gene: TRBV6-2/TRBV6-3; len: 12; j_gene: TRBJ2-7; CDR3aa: ASSSGTGVHEQY
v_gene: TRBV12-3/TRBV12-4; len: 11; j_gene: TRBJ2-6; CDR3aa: ASSRTGANVLT
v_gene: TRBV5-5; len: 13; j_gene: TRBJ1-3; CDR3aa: ASSLWQTSGNTIY
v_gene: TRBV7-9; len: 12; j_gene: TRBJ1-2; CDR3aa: ASSMREPGYGYT
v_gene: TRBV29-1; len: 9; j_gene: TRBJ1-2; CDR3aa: SVADRPGYT
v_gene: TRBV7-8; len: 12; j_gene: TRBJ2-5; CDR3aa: ASSPRRSQETQY
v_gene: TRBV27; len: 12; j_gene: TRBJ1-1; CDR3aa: ASSLTGMNTEAF
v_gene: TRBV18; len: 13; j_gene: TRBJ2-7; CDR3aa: ASSPQGAPTDEQY
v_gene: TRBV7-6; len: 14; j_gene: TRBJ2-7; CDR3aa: ASSPLAGLAAYEQY
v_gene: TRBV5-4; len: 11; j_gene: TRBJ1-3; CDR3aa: ASSMRAGNTIY
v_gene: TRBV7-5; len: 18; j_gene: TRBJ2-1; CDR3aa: ARSSRKLAALSWGYNEQF
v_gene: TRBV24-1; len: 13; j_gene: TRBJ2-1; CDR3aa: ATSDPGQADNEQF
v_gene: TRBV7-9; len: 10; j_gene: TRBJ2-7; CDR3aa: ASSVGGYEQY
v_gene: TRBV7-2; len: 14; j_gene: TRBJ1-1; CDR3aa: ASSPGTGVRGTEAF
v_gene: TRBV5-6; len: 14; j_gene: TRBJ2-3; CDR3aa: ASSWGTSGVSDTQY